The 31 T cell receptor beta chains listed next were all sequenced from one sample in a study of blood T cell repertoires in COVID-19. Using immunoSEQ multiplex PCR, the repertoire was profiled, and TCRdb retains in-frame clones only, with some absent. The data hold under 95,000 clones, with around 80% observed a single time. Sequencing was done on a sample of peripheral blood. All receptors come from a man between 65 and 85 years old with acute or convalescent COVID-19.

This clone was seen only a few times. This chain connects TRBV5-1 to TRBJ1-6; 10 nucleotides agree with TRBD1. The CDR3 extends over 15 amino acids. Per the germline V gene, CDR1 is SGHRS and CDR2 is YFSETQ. The junction had 2 bases not matched to a gene; V was cut back by 1 base and J by 7 bases. CDR3: CASSLKGQGNSPLHF. CDR3 bases: TGCGCCAGCAGCTTGAAGGGACAGGGGAATTCACCCCTCCACTTT. Full variable domain (rest looked up from reference TRBV5-1 and TRBJ1-6): KAGVTQTPRYLIKTRGQQVTLSCSPISGHRSVSWYQQTPGQGLQFLFEYFSETQRNKGNFPGRFSGRQFSNSRSEMNVSTLELGDSALYLCASSLKGQGNSPLHFGNGTRLTVT.

This chain uses TRBV7-9 with TRBJ2-6; a weak D match, TRBD2 (5 bases). V lost 5 bases to trimming and J lost 0 bases, with 14 bases between them. This CDR3 region has 17 residues. Looked up from germline, CDR1 is SEHNR and CDR2 is FQNEAQ (reference sequence). The chain's CDR3 is CASSRGLEFSGANVLTF. In DNA form, the CDR3 reads TGTGCCAGCAGCCGAGGACTGGAGTTCTCTGGGGCCAACGTCCTGACTTTC.

The CDR3 DNA sequence: TGTGCCAGCAGTTTCTCCTTGCTATACAGGGAAAAGCTTTCCTACGAGCAGTACTTC. Its protein is CASSFSLLYREKLSYEQYF. This rearrangement joins TRBV28 to TRBJ2-7, with a possible D match to TRBD1 (6 bases). CDR3 length equals 19 residues. Germline V gene sequence: CDR1 MDHEN, CDR2 SYDVKM. Trimming took off 3 bases at V and 1 base at J, with 25 bases between the two ends.

Notes on this clone: A junction boundary mismatches the germline segment, possibly from a read error. V usage is TRBV7-6 and J usage is TRBJ1-4; D unclear. Germline V gene data show CDR1 as SGHVS and CDR2 as FNYEAQ. CDR3 length: 13 residues. DNA for the CDR3: TGTGCCAGCAGCCTAGCCCATCGGGAAAAACTGTTTTTT. It codes for CASSLAHREKLFF.

V usage is TRBV2 and J usage is TRBJ1-1; 7 positions agree with TRBD1. From germline, CDR1 is SNHLY and CDR2 FYNNEI. The ends lost 4 bases at V and 0 bases at J; junction bases unmatched: 5. The CDR3 has 15 residues. The CDR3 nucleotides read TGTGCCAGCAGTGCGGGACAGTTCATGAACACTGAAGCTTTCTTT. Amino acid sequence: CASSAGQFMNTEAFF.

This clone was seen a handful of times. The chain links TRBV18 to TRBJ1-1; 8 bases align to TRBD1. V gave up 6 bases and J gave up 1 base; unmatched junction bases: 4. CDR3 length: 14 residues. Germline V gives CDR1 KGHSH, CDR2 LQKENI. The CDR3 loop reads CASSLGQGNTEAFF. In nucleotides, the CDR3 is TGTGCCAGCTCGCTCGGACAGGGGAACACTGAAGCTTTCTTT.

The chain employs TRBV6-6 and TRBJ2-5, with 9 nucleotides matching TRBD2. The CDR3 spans 16 residues. Losses at the gene ends were 2 bases for V and 5 bases for J; bases not matched to a gene: 9. Germline CDR1 reads MNHNY; CDR2 reads SVGAGI (reference sequence). CDR3 region: CASSYGGRGGRETQYF. Here the CDR3 DNA reads TGTGCCAGCAGTTACGGCGGGCGGGGGGGCCGCGAGACCCAGTACTTC.

The J gene is TRBJ2-3, the V gene TRBV20-1, with no clear D. Germline V gene lookup returns CDR1 DFQATT and CDR2 SNEGSKA (reference sequence). The V and J ends lost 4 bases and 4 bases respectively, with 12 bases between them. The CDR3 loop spans 13 amino acids. The CDR3 nucleotides are TGCAGTGCTACTGACCCACGGGCAGATACGCAGTATTTT. Protein: CSATDPRADTQYF.

This chain uses TRBV15 with TRBJ2-1; a possible D gene is TRBD2 (6 bases). Per the germline V gene, CDR1 is LNHNV and CDR2 is YYDKDF (reference sequence). Trimming shortened V by 2 bases and J by 2 bases, and 19 bases separated the two germline ends. This CDR3 region has 18 residues. The CDR3 nucleotides read TGTGCCACCAGCAGACTCCTTACGGGGGTCGGGGCCTACAATGAGCAGTTCTTC. Its protein product is CATSRLLTGVGAYNEQFF.

The chain links TRBV28 to TRBJ2-2; 8 nucleotides align to TRBD2. Germline trimming cut 6 bases from V and 3 bases from J; bases unmatched to any gene: 3. Germline V gene sequence: CDR1 MDHEN, CDR2 SYDVKM. This CDR3 has 14 amino acids. Here the CDR3 DNA reads TGTGCCAGCAGATTCGGGGGGGACACCGGGGAGCTGTTTTTT. It is translated as CASRFGGDTGELFF.

This clone was seen more than once but under ten times. V usage is TRBV2 and J usage is TRBJ2-1; possible D gene TRBD1, 5 bases. Deletions cut 4 bases from V and 0 bases from J, with 7 bases between. This CDR3 comprises 14 residues. Germline CDR1 is SNHLY and CDR2 is FYNNEI. The CDR3, as DNA: TGTGCCAGCAGTGTGACAGTCTCCTACAATGAGCAGTTCTTC. Its protein is CASSVTVSYNEQFF.

CDR3 nucleotide sequence: TGTGCCAGCGGGACTAGCGGGGGGTTGGGCAATGAGCAGTTCTTC. Its protein is CASGTSGGLGNEQFF. This rearrangement joins TRBV2 to TRBJ2-1; 15 bases agree with TRBD2. The CDR3 length is 15 residues. The germline CDR1 and CDR2 sequences are SNHLY and FYNNEI. J was trimmed by 6 bases and V by 8 bases; bases with no gene match: 5.

This clone was seen a few times. This chain uses TRBV30 with TRBJ2-7, with 7 bases identical to TRBD1. The CDR3 sequence is 15 residues long. CDR1 is GTSNPN and CDR2 is SVGIG in the germline V gene (reference sequence). Trimming cost V 1 base and J 5 bases; bases outside gene matches: 11. Here the CDR3 reads CAWSGQGWMGDEQYF. The DNA for the CDR3 is TGTGCCTGGAGTGGACAGGGTTGGATGGGTGACGAGCAGTACTTC.

V is TRBV7-9 and J is TRBJ1-5, with TRBD1 matching 7 bases. Germline V gene lookup returns CDR1 SEHNR and CDR2 FQNEAQ (reference sequence). V trimming: 1 base; J trimming: 8 bases; junction bases outside the gene matches: 2. The CDR3 has 13 residues. The CDR3 reads CASSLEQGKPQHF. The CDR3 DNA reads as TGTGCCAGCAGCTTAGAACAGGGGAAGCCCCAGCATTTT.

This clone showed up just a few times. V usage is TRBV28 and J usage is TRBJ1-5, with a possible D match to TRBD1 (6 bases). This CDR3 is 17 amino acids long. CDR1 and CDR2 (germline): MDHEN, SYDVKM. Trimming shortened V by 5 bases and J by 1 base, and 18 bases separated the two germline ends. The CDR3 protein is CASSLPKQGSSNQPQHF. The CDR3 DNA reads TGTGCCAGCAGTCTCCCAAAACAGGGATCAAGCAATCAGCCCCAGCATTTT.

Worth noting for this clone: Other DNA sequences in this sample translate to the same CDR3. The chain's CDR3 is CSASRVNTEAFF. CDR3 DNA: TGCAGTGCTAGTCGGGTGAACACTGAAGCTTTCTTT. This chain uses TRBV20-1 with TRBJ1-1; D uncertain. The V end lost 3 bases, the J end lost 0 bases, and 5 bases lay between the germline ends. CDR3 length: 12 amino acids. CDR1 is DFQATT and CDR2 is SNEGSKA in the germline V gene (reference sequence).

This sequence joins TRBV3-1 (or the pseudogene TRBV3-2) and TRBJ2-5, with 9 bases matching TRBD1. Trimming at V came to 4 bases and at J to 5 bases, leaving 5 bases not matched to a gene. The CDR3 contains 14 residues. Per germline, CDR1 LGHDT and CDR2 YNNKEL (reference sequence). The CDR3 nucleotides are TGTGCCAGCAGCCCCACAGGGGGCAGGGAGACCCAGTACTTC. This sequence encodes CASSPTGGRETQYF.

The V and J genes are TRBV24-1 and TRBJ2-2; no definite D call. The CDR3 spans 13 residues. Germline CDR1 and CDR2: KGHDR and SFDVKD. The V end was cut by 6 bases, the J end by 6 bases, with 10 bases between. The CDR3 coding sequence is TGTGCCACCAGTTTCGGGTTGGCCGGGGAGCTGTTTTTT. It codes for CATSFGLAGELFF.

V and J are TRBV19 and TRBJ2-5, with 8 positions matching TRBD1. This CDR3 has 14 amino acids. CDR1 is LNHDA, CDR2 SQIVND, per germline (reference sequence). V was clipped by 9 bases and J by 6 bases; unmatched bases: 12. This CDR3 is CASRPSGGGKTQYF. DNA of the CDR3: TGTGCCAGCAGACCTTCAGGGGGCGGGAAGACCCAGTACTTC.

This clone showed up just once. This sequence joins TRBV6-5 and TRBJ2-7; D gene uncertain. This CDR3 spans 10 amino acids. In germline, CDR1 is MNHEY, CDR2 SVGAGI. Between the trimmed V and J ends, which lost 10 bases and 3 bases, there was a span of 7 bases. The CDR3 loop is CATTDYEQYV. The DNA of the CDR3 is TGTGCCACCACAGACTACGAGCAGTACGTC.

The rearrangement links TRBV29-1 to TRBJ1-1, with 8 bases lining up with TRBD1. Looked up from germline, CDR1 is SQVTM and CDR2 is ANQGSEA. CDR3 length equals 13 residues. The V segment lost 3 bases and the J segment 4 bases; nucleotides outside the gene matches: 4. The CDR3 coding sequence is TGCAGCGTTGACCCAGGGGGCGGCACTGAAGCTTTCTTT. The encoded protein is CSVDPGGGTEAFF.

Only one count was recorded for this clone. The chain carries TRBV3-1 (or the pseudogene TRBV3-2) and TRBJ2-7, with 12 nucleotides matching TRBD2. Germline values: CDR1 LGHDT, CDR2 YNNKEL (reference sequence). The CDR3 loop spans 15 amino acids. The V gene end was trimmed by 1 base and the J gene end by 6 bases; junction bases not matched to a gene: 4. The CDR3 coding sequence is TGTGCCAGCAGCCAAGGGCTAGCGGGGGGGAGCGAGCAGTACTTC. This codes for CASSQGLAGGSEQYF.

This sequence joins TRBV6-5 and TRBJ1-5; D not certain. CDR1 and CDR2 (germline): MNHEY, SVGAGI. The germline V and J ends were trimmed by 10 bases and 0 bases, with 7 bases remaining between them. The CDR3 runs to 12 residues. Here the CDR3 reads CATRNSNQPQHF. In nucleotides, the CDR3 is TGTGCCACGCGGAATAGCAATCAGCCCCAGCATTTT.

The V call is TRBV10-1, the J call TRBJ1-1; unclear D gene. Trimming removed 5 bases from V and 0 bases from J, with 4 bases in between. The germline V gene has CDR1 WNHNN and CDR2 SYGVQD (reference sequence). The CDR3 loop spans 12 amino acids. This CDR3 is CASSNMNTEAFF. Written as DNA, the CDR3 is TGCGCCAGCAGTAACATGAACACTGAAGCTTTCTTT.

In this sample, this clone turned up a few times. This chain links TRBV28 with TRBJ1-4; D call uncertain. This CDR3 contains 16 residues. V was clipped by 6 bases and J by 0 bases, with 14 bases between them. The germline V gene has CDR1 MDHEN and CDR2 SYDVKM. The CDR3 here is CASSRPGSATNEKLFF. In DNA, the CDR3 is TGTGCCAGCAGCCGGCCGGGGTCGGCAACTAATGAAAAACTGTTTTTT. Drawing the rest from reference TRBV28 and TRBJ1-4, the complete variable domain is DVKVTQSSRYLVKRTGEKVFLECVQDMDHENMFWYRQDPGLGLRLIYFSYDVKMKEKGDIPEGYSVSREKKERFSLILESASTNQTSMYLCASSRPGSATNEKLFFGSGTQLSVL.

This chain connects TRBV4-1 to TRBJ1-4; perhaps TRBD1 as D (5 bases). The CDR3 is 16 amino acids. The germline V gene has CDR1 MGHRA and CDR2 YSYEKL. V lost 2 bases, J lost 2 bases, and 12 bases lay in between. In DNA, the CDR3 is TGCGCCAGCAGCCAACAGGGTTTAAAGACTAATGAAAAACTGTTTTTT. It codes for CASSQQGLKTNEKLFF.

The chain recombines TRBV25-1 with TRBJ2-1; TRBD1 might be the D (6 bases). Per the germline V gene, CDR1 is MGHDK and CDR2 is SYGVNS. Trimming left V 3 bases short and J 4 bases short, with 13 bases between. The CDR3 has 15 residues. The CDR3 is CASSDEGHPYNEQFF. The CDR3 DNA follows: TGTGCCAGCAGTGATGAGGGACACCCATACAATGAGCAGTTCTTC.

The chain couples TRBV10-3 to TRBJ2-5; 11 nucleotides match TRBD2. V was pared by 3 bases and J by 1 base, with 1 base of the junction left unmatched. The CDR3 has 15 amino acids. The germline V gene has CDR1 ENHRY and CDR2 SYGVKD. Here the CDR3 reads CAISELAGAQETQYF. CDR3 nucleotide sequence: TGTGCCATCAGTGAACTAGCGGGGGCCCAAGAGACCCAGTACTTC.

This chain uses TRBV7-8 with TRBJ1-2; D is uncertain. Germline CDR1 reads SGHVS; CDR2 reads FQNEAQ. CDR3 size: 13 residues. The V end was cut by 5 bases, the J end by 3 bases, with 10 bases between. The chain's CDR3 is CASSARTDYGYTF. In nucleotides, the CDR3 is TGTGCCAGCAGCGCCCGGACTGACTATGGCTACACCTTC.

This clone was recorded only once. This chain connects TRBV3-1 (or the pseudogene TRBV3-2) to TRBJ2-1; 9 bases map to TRBD1. The germline gives CDR1 LGHDT, CDR2 YNNKEL (reference sequence). Trimming at V came to 4 bases and at J to 4 bases, leaving 8 bases not matched to a gene. The CDR3 extends over 16 amino acids. In DNA form, the CDR3 reads TGTGCCAGCAGCCCGCATCCGGGACAGGGATACAATGAGCAGTTCTTC. This gives the protein CASSPHPGQGYNEQFF.

The chain recombines TRBV6-2 or TRBV6-3 with TRBJ2-2; no clear D gene. Trimming stripped 5 bases from V and 8 bases from J, with 9 bases between. Germline CDR1 and CDR2: MNHEY and SVGEGT. CDR3 length: 12 residues. The CDR3 loop reads CASSGGVGELFF. CDR3 nucleotide sequence: TGTGCCAGCAGTGGCGGAGTGGGGGAGCTGTTTTTT.